The subject of this entry is one T cell receptor beta chain. Antigen: not known. Using immunoSEQ multiplex PCR, the repertoire was profiled, and TCRdb retains in-frame clones only, with some absent. The data contain about 19,000 clones, about nine tenths of them singletons. The sample comes from a study of lymphopenia after photon versus proton radiotherapy. With 0 bases clipped from V and 7 bases from J, the junction kept 10 bases outside the gene matches. Germline CDR1 and CDR2: SGHTS and YDEGEE. This CDR3 contains 16 residues. Study-wide findings and caveats: Only patients who died were analyzed for survival; proton advantage is unproven. Proton therapy kept repertoires fairly stable, unlike photons, which gained effector/memory cells. Post-nadir diversity loss with photons came from oligoclonal expansion, particularly CD8+ Temra cells.

This sample comprised peripheral blood, obtained from a patient treated with photon-based radiotherapy. The clonotype originates from a man in his 60s with pancreatic cancer. The chain carries TRBV5-8 and TRBJ1-1; 9 bases agree with TRBD1. The CDR3 sequence is CASSLAGTGMGREAFF. The CDR3 region has the DNA TGTGCCAGCAGCTTGGCCGGGACAGGGATGGGTCGTGAAGCTTTCTTT.